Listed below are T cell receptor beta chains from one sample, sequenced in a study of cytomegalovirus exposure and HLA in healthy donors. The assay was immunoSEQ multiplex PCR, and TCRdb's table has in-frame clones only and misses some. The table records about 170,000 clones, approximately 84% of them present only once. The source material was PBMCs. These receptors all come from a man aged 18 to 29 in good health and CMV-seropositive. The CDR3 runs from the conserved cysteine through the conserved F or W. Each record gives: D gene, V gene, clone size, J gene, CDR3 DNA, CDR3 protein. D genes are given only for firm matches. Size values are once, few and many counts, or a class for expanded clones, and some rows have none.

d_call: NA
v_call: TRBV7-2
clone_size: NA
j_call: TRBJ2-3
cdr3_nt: TGTGCCAGCAGCCCCCAAGGGGCAGATACGCAGTATTTT
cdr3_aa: CASSPQGADTQYF

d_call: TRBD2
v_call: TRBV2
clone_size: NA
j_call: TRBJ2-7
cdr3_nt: TGTGCCAGCAGTCCGGCCCCGGGACTAGCGGGGCTCGGCGAGCAGTACTTC
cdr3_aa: CASSPAPGLAGLGEQYF

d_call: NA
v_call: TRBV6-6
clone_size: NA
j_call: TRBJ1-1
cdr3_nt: TGTGCCAGCAGTTTAGGACAGTTCCTCTTCTTT
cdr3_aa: CASSLGQFLFF

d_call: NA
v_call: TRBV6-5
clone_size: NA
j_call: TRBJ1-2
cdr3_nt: TGTGCCAGCAGACAAACAGACCCAACTAACTATGGCTACACCTTC
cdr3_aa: CASRQTDPTNYGYTF

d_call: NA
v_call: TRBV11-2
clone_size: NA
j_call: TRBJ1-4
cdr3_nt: TGTGCCAGCAGGCTATCAGGCCAGGGAAATGAAAAACTGTTTTTT
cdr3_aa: CASRLSGQGNEKLFF

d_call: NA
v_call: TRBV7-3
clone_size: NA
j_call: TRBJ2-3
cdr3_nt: TGTGCCAGCAGCGCAAAGTGGACAGTCACAGATACGCAGTATTTT
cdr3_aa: CASSAKWTVTDTQYF

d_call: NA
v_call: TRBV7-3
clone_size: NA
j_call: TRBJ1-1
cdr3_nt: TGTGCCAGCAGCGTGACAGGGAACACTGAAGCTTTCTTT
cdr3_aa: CASSVTGNTEAFF

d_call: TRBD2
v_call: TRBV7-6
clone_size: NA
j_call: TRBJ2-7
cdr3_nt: TGTGCCAGCAGCCCCGGGACTAGCGCCGAGCAGTACTTC
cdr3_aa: CASSPGTSAEQYF

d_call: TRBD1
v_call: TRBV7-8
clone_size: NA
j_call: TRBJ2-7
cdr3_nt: TGTGCCAGCAGCTTACCAGGGACAGGGACCTACGAGCAGTACTTC
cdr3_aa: CASSLPGTGTYEQYF

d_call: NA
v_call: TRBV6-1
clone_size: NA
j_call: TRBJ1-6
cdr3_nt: TGTGCCAGCAGTGGAGGACAATTCTATAATTCACCCCTCCACTTT
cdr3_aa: CASSGGQFYNSPLHF

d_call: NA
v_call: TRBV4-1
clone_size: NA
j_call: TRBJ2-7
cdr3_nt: TGCGCCAGCAGCCAAGATAACGTAGCAGAGCGGTACTTC
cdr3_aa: CASSQDNVAERYF

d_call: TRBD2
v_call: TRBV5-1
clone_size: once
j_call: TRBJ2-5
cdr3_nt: TGCGCCAGCAGCTCCGCTAGCGGGGGAGAGACCCAGTACTTC
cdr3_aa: CASSSASGGETQYF

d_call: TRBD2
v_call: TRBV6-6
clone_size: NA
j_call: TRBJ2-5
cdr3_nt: TGTGCCAGCAGTTGGGCTAGCGGGTCTCAAGAGACCCAGTACTTC
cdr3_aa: CASSWASGSQETQYF

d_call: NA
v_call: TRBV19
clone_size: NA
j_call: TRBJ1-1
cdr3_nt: TGTGCCAGTAGGTCGGACATGAACACTGAAGCTTTCTTT
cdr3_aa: CASRSDMNTEAFF

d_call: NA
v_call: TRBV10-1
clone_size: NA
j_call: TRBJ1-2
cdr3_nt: TGCGCCAGCAGTGAGAGTGCAGGGGTTTATGACTACACCTTC
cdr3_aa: CASSESAGVYDYTF

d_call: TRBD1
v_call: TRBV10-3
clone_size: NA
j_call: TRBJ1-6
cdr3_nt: TGTGCCATCAGCATGGACAGGGGCGTTCAGTCACCCCTCCACTTT
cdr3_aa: CAISMDRGVQSPLHF

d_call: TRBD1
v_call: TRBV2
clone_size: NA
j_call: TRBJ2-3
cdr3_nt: TGTGCCAGCAGTGAAGGACTAATGGGACAGGGCCGGAATACGCAGTATTTT
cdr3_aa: CASSEGLMGQGRNTQYF

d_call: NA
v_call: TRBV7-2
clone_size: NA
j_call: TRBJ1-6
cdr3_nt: TGTGCCAGCAGCCCGGAGGGTAATTCACCCCTCCACTTT
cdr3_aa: CASSPEGNSPLHF

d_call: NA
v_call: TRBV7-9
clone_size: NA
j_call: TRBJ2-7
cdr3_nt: TGTGCCAGCAGCCCCCCGGGTTCCTCCTACGAGCAGTACTTC
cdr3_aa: CASSPPGSSYEQYF

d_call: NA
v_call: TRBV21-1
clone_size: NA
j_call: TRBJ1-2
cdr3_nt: TGTGCCAGCAGCAAAGAAAGACAGGGGAATGGCTACACCTTC
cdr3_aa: CASSKERQGNGYTF

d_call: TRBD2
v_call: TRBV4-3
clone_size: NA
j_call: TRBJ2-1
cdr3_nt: TGCGCCAGCAGCCAACGAGCGGGGAGCTCCTACAATGAGCAGTTCTTC
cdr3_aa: CASSQRAGSSYNEQFF

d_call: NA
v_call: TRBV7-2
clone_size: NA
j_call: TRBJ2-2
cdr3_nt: TGTGCCAGCAGCTTAGCGGGGGCGGGAGCGTTTTACACCGGGGAGCTGTTTTTT
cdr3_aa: CASSLAGAGAFYTGELFF

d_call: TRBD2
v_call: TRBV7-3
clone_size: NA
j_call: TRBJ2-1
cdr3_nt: TGTGCCAGCAGCTTATCGGGGGGGGCCGGGGATGAGCAGTTCTTC
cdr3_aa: CASSLSGGAGDEQFF

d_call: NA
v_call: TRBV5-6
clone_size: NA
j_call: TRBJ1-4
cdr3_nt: TGTGCCAGCAGCCTGTACTCCGGAGAACTGTTTTTT
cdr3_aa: CASSLYSGELFF

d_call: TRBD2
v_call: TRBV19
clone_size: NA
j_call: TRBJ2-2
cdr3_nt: TGTGCCAGTAGTCCCGGGGGGGCCGGGTCCGGGGAGCTGTTTTTT
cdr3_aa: CASSPGGAGSGELFF

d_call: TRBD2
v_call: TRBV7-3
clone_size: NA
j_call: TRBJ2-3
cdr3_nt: TGTGCCAGCAGCTTGAACGGGGGGTTCGCAGATACGCAGTATTTT
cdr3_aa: CASSLNGGFADTQYF

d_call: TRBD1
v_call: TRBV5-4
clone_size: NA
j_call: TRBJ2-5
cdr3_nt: TGTGCCAGCAGCTCGGGACAGGGATTGGTCAAAGAGACCCAGTACTTC
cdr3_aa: CASSSGQGLVKETQYF

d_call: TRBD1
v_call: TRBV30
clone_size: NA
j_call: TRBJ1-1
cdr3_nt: TGTGCCTGGAGCGACAGGGGCCGGACTGAAGCTTTCTTT
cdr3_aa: CAWSDRGRTEAFF

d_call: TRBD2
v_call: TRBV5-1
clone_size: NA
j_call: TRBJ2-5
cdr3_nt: TGCGCCAGCAGCCCCGGACTAGTGCAAGAGACCCAGTACTTC
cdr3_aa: CASSPGLVQETQYF

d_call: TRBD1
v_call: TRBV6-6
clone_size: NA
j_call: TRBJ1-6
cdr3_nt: TGTGCCAGCAGTTTCGGACAGGGCAATTCACCCCTCCACTTT
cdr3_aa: CASSFGQGNSPLHF

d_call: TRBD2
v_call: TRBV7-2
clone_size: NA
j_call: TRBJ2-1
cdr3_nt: TGTGCCAGCAGTTGGCGAGCGGGGAGCTCCTACAATGAGCAGTTCTTC
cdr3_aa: CASSWRAGSSYNEQFF

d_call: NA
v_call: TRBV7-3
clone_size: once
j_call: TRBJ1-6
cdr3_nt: TGTGCCAGCAGCCAGGCGACCAGTTCACCCCTCCACTTT
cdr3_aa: CASSQATSSPLHF

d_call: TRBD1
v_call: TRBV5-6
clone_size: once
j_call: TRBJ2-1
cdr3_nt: TGTGCCAGCAGCTTCGACAGGGGATTAGGTGAGCAGTTCTTC
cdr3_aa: CASSFDRGLGEQFF

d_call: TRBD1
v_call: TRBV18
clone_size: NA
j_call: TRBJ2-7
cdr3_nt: TGTGCCAGCTCACCATCGGACAGGGCGACTTCCTACGAGCAGTACTTC
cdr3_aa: CASSPSDRATSYEQYF

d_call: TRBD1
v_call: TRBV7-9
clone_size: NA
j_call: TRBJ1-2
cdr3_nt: TGTGCCAGCACCCAAACCCGGGACAGGGGAAACTATGGCTACACCTTC
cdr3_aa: CASTQTRDRGNYGYTF

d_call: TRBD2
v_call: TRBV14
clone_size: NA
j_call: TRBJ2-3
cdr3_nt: TGTGCCAGCAGCCGACTAGCGAGTAGCACAGATACGCAGTATTTT
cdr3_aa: CASSRLASSTDTQYF

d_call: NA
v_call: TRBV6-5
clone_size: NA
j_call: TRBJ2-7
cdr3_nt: TGTGCCAGCAGTTATGGGGGCGGAACCTACGAGCAGTACTTC
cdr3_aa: CASSYGGGTYEQYF

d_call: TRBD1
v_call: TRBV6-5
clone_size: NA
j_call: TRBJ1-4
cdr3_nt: TGTGCCAGCAGTTCCGGGACAGAGACTGTAAAACTGTTTTTT
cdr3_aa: CASSSGTETVKLFF

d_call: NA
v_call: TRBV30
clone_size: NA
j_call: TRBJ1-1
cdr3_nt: TGTGCCTGGAGTGTAGTCAGGGTCCTGGACACTGAAGCTTTCTTT
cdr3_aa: CAWSVVRVLDTEAFF

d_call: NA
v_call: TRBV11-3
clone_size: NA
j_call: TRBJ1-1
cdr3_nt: TGTGCCAGCAGCTTAGATCCCGGGGTCTCAGCTTTCTTT
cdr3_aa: CASSLDPGVSAFF

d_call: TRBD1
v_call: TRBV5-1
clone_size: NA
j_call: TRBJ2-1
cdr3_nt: TGCGCCGGGAGGGCCGGGACAGGGGGCAACAATGAGCAGTTCTTC
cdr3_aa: CAGRAGTGGNNEQFF

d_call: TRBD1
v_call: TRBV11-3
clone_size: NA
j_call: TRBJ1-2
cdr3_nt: TGTGCCAGCAGCAAGGGCGGGACAGGGCATGACTATGGCTACACCTTC
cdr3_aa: CASSKGGTGHDYGYTF

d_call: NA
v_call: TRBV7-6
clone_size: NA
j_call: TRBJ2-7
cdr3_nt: TGTGCCAGCAGCCTAGAGGGGCGCGAGCAGTACTTC
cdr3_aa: CASSLEGREQYF

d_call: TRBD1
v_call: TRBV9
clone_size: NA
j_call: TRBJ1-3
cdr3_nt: TGTGCCAGCAGCCTTGGGACAGGGGCGAGCTCTGGAAACACCATATATTTT
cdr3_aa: CASSLGTGASSGNTIYF

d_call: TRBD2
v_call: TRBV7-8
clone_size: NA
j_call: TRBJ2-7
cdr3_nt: TGTGCCAGCAGCGCGACGGGACTAGCAATCAACGAGCAGTACTTC
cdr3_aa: CASSATGLAINEQYF

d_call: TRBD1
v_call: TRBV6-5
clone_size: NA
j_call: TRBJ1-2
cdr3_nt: TGTGCCAGCACACTCAGACAGGGCCTTGGCTACACCTTC
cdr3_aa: CASTLRQGLGYTF

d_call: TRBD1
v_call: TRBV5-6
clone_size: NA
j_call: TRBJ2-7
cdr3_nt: TGTGCCAGCAGCAAGGGACAGGGTACCTTAGCCTACGAGCAGTACTTC
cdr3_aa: CASSKGQGTLAYEQYF

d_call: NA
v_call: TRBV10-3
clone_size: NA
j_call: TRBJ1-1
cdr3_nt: TGTGCCATCAGTGAGTCTCAGGGTCTGGGCACTGAAGCTTTCTTT
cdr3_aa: CAISESQGLGTEAFF

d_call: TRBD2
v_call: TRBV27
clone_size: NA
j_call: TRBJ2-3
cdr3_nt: TGTGCCAGCAGTTTTCGGGCTAGCGGGGGGCCCGTCAGAGATACGCAGTATTTT
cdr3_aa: CASSFRASGGPVRDTQYF

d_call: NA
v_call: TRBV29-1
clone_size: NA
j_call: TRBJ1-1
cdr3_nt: TGCAGCGCCAACCAGGGGTCTGGGATGGCTTTCTTT
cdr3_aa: CSANQGSGMAFF

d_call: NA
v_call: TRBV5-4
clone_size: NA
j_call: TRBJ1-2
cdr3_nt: TGTGCCAGCAGCTTGGACAATAACTATGGCTACACCTTC
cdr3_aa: CASSLDNNYGYTF

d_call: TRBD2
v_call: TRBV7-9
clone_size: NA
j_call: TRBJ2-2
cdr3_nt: TGTGCCAGCAGCCGGGGGACTAGTGCCGGGGAGCTGTTTTTT
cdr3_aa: CASSRGTSAGELFF

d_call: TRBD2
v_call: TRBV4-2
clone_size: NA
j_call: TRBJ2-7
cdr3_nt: TGTGCCAGCAGCCAAGGCGAGACTAGCGGAACCTACGAGCAGTACTTC
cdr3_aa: CASSQGETSGTYEQYF

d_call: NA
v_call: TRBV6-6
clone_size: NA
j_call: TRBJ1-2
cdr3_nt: TGTGCCAGCAGTTCCGATGCGGGTCATGGCTACACCTTC
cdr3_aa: CASSSDAGHGYTF

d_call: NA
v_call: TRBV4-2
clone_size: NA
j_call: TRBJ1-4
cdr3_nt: TGTGCCAGCAGCGAAGAAGCCGGTGCAACTAATGAAAAACTGTTTTTT
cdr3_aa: CASSEEAGATNEKLFF

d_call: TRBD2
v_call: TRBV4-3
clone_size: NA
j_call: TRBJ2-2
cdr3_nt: TGCGCCAGCAGCCAGACTAGCGGCGACCTGAACACCGGGGAGCTGTTTTTT
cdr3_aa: CASSQTSGDLNTGELFF

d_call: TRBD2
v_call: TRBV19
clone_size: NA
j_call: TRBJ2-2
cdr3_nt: TGTGCCAGTAGTACTCGACTAGCTACCGGGGAGCTGTTTTTT
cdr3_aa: CASSTRLATGELFF

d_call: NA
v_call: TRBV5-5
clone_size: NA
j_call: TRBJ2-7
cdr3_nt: TGTGCCAGCAGCTGGTGGGACAACTCCTACGAGCAGTACTTC
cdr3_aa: CASSWWDNSYEQYF

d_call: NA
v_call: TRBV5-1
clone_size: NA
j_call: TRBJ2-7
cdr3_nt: TGCGCCAGCAGCTTGGCTCCCGGGACTCCCTACGAGCAGTACTTC
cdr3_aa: CASSLAPGTPYEQYF